The rows below give T cell receptor beta chains drawn from one sample of a study of tumor and adjacent non-tumor tissue in lung cancer. MiXCR was run by TCRdb on the multiplex PCR reads, yielding one entry per CDR3 protein. The sample shows tens of thousands of distinct CDR3 sequences, about two thirds of them seen only once. The sequenced sample was distant non-tumor lung tissue. The source of these receptors is a woman in her fifties or sixties with non-small cell lung cancer. CDR3s include the opening cysteine and the closing phenylalanine or tryptophan. The D gene is left open where the match is weak. Some rows have no size entry. The others give once, few or many, or a class for an expanded clone.

V	D	size	J	CDR3	DNA
TRBV4-3	.	.	TRBJ2-3	CASNQDFALPFTDTQYF	TGCGCCAGCAACCAAGATTTTGCACTCCCGTTCACAGATACGCAGTACTTT
TRBV2	.	.	TRBJ2-7	CASSLDILSLSYEQYF	TGTGCCAGCAGTCTTGACATCTTGTCACTTTCCTACGAGCAGTACTTC
TRBV20-1	TRBD2	.	TRBJ2-1	CSARDRSGKISYNEQFF	TGCAGTGCTAGAGATCGAAGCGGGAAGATTTCCTACAATGAGCAGTTCTTC
TRBV14	.	many	TRBJ1-3	CASSYSNTIYF	TGTGCCAGCAGCTATTCAAACACCATATATTTT
TRBV12-3/TRBV12-4	.	.	TRBJ1-1	CVSSLSRDTEAFF	TGTGTCAGCAGTTTATCCCGGGACACTGAAGCTTTCTTT
TRBV20-1	.	many	TRBJ2-7	CSATEGQSSYEQYF	TGCAGTGCTACTGAAGGACAGAGCTCCTACGAGCAGTACTTC
TRBV20-1	.	few	TRBJ2-1	CSVTPNLDPRNEQFF	TGCAGTGTTACTCCCAACTTAGACCCCAGGAATGAGCAGTTCTTC
TRBV20-1	.	many	TRBJ1-6	CSARYYDRGDNSPLHF	TGCAGTGCTAGATACTACGACCGGGGCGATAATTCACCCCTCCACTTT
TRBV10-3	.	.	TRBJ2-2	CAISERRKKTGELFF	TGTGCCATCAGTGAGAGGAGGAAAAAAACCGGGGAGCTGTTTTTT
TRBV7-8	.	once	TRBJ2-7	CASSLTGAAHEQYF	TGTGCCAGCAGCCTAACGGGAGCAGCCCATGAGCAGTACTTC
TRBV4-3	TRBD1	few	TRBJ2-1	CASSRTGDLYNEQFF	TGCGCCAGTAGCCGGACAGGGGACCTCTACAATGAGCAGTTCTTC
TRBV11-2	.	.	TRBJ2-7	CASSPFSRGVPYEQCF	TGTGCCAGCAGCCCCTTTTCTAGGGGAGTCCCCTACGAGCAGTGCTTC
TRBV7-8	.	.	TRBJ1-3	CASSPYASGNTRYF	TGTGCCAGCAGCCCCTACGCCTCTGGAAACACCAGATATTTT
TRBV29-1	.	.	TRBJ1-5	CNVGDGYLEPQHF	TGCAACGTTGGCGACGGCTATTTGGAGCCCCAGCATTTT
TRBV11-1	.	.	TRBJ2-1	CVSSPPSYNEQFF	TGTGTCAGCAGCCCCCCTTCCTACAATGAGCAGTTCTTC
TRBV6-2/TRBV6-3	.	many	TRBJ2-2	CASSYLVEEVGELFF	TGTGCCAGCAGTTACCTTGTGGAGGAGGTCGGGGAGCTGTTTTTT
TRBV6-2/TRBV6-3	.	.	TRBJ2-7	CASSYPQFGLSSYEQYF	TGTGCCAGCAGTTATCCCCAGTTTGGCTTAAGTTCCTACGAGCAGTACTTC
TRBV11-2	TRBD2	.	TRBJ2-1	CASSLLTGTSGPEQSF	TGTGCCAGCAGCCTATTGACCGGGACTAGTGGACCAGAGCAGTCCTTC
TRBV11-3	.	many	TRBJ1-1	CASSLEVRGNTEAFF	TGTGCCAGCAGCTTAGAGGTCAGAGGGAACACTGAAGCTTTCTTT
TRBV11-2	.	.	TRBJ2-2	CASSKNRDAGELFF	TGCGCCAGTAGCAAAAACCGGGACGCCGGGGAGCTGTTTTTT
TRBV6-2/TRBV6-3	TRBD1	.	TRBJ1-2	CASRRGQGEDGYTF	TGTGCCAGCAGGCGCGGACAGGGAGAGGATGGCTACACCTTC
TRBV11-2	TRBD2	.	TRBJ2-7	CARSPWASGSYEQYF	TGTGCCAGGAGCCCCTGGGCTAGCGGTTCCTATGAGCAGTACTTC
TRBV6-6	TRBD2	.	TRBJ2-3	CAISYSRRLAGDTDTQYF	TGTGCCATCAGTTACTCAAGGCGACTAGCGGGAGACACAGATACGCAGTATTTT
TRBV20-1	.	.	TRBJ2-7	CSAPERTATSYEQYF	TGCAGTGCTCCCGAACGGACAGCGACCTCCTACGAACAGTACTTC
TRBV4-1	TRBD2	.	TRBJ2-1	CASGQVCSGAYNEQFF	TGCGCCAGCGGCCAAGTGTGTAGCGGGGCCTACAATGAGCAATTCTTC
TRBV10-3	.	.	TRBJ2-7	CAIRGNQDSPAYEQYF	TGTGCCATCAGGGGTAACCAGGATAGTCCGGCTTACGAGCAGTACTTC
TRBV29-1	.	.	TRBJ1-1	CSVGGHENTEPFF	TGCAGCGTTGGAGGACATGAGAACACTGAACCTTTCTTT
TRBV11-2	.	.	TRBJ2-1	CASSRMILTGHNEQFF	TGTGCCAGCAGCCGGATGATACTAACGGGGCACAATGAACAGTTCTTC
TRBV10-3	TRBD2	.	TRBJ2-1	CAISGASGSIRACDEQFF	TGTGCCATCAGTGGGGCTAGCGGGAGCATCCGAGCCTGCGATGAGCAGTTCTTC
TRBV5-6	.	.	TRBJ2-2	CASSLVFVGRNTGELFF	TGTGCCAGCAGCTTGGTGTTCGTGGGAAGGAACACCGGGGAGCTGTTTTTT
TRBV12-3/TRBV12-4	TRBD2	many	TRBJ2-1	CASSFGPSGSNEQFF	TGTGCCAGCAGTTTTGGCCCTAGCGGGAGCAATGAGCAGTTCTTC
TRBV28	.	.	TRBJ1-3	CASSSGTSSGNTIYF	TGTGCCAGCAGTAGTGGGACCAGCTCTGGAAACACCATATATTTT
TRBV4-1	.	.	TRBJ2-6	CVSSKPGGANVLAF	TGCGTCAGCAGCAAGCCCGGAGGGGCCAACGTCCTGGCTTTC
TRBV18	.	.	TRBJ2-1	CASSPCTGEGEQFF	TGTGCCAGCTCACCATGTACAGGGGAGGGTGAGCAGTTCTTC
TRBV20-1	TRBD2	.	TRBJ2-3	CSAMDLRTSGRMYTQYF	TGCAGTGCTATGGACCTCAGGACTAGCGGGAGGATGTATACGCAGTATTTT
TRBV5-4	TRBD1	.	TRBJ1-1	CVNSLAAGRGGNTEAFF	TGTGTCAACAGCTTGGCTGCCGGCAGGGGGGGGAACACTGAAGCTTTCTTT
TRBV11-2	.	few	TRBJ2-1	CASCLSTAEQFF	TGCGCCAGCTGCTTAAGTACCGCTGAGCAGTTCTTC
TRBV4-1	.	many	TRBJ1-5	CASSQDGLRPQHF	TGCGCCAGCAGCCAAGACGGTTTAAGGCCCCAGCATTTT
TRBV6-5	TRBD1	.	TRBJ2-7	CASSYRLDRDSYHQYF	TGCGCCAGCAGTTACAGGCTGGACAGGGACTCCTACCATCAGTACTTC
TRBV7-9	.	many	TRBJ2-7	CASSLDPNEQYF	TGTGCCAGCAGCTTAGATCCCAACGAGCAGTACTTC
TRBV18	.	.	TRBJ2-5	CASSSGAGRETQYF	TGTGCCAGCTCATCAGGTGCAGGGAGAGAGACCCAGTACTTC
TRBV7-9	.	.	TRBJ1-5	CASSLVGQGTNQPQHF	.
TRBV20-1	TRBD2	.	TRBJ2-7	CSASTSAKTNEQYF	TGCAGTGCCAGTACTAGCGCTAAAACAAACGAGCAGTACTTC
TRBV28	.	.	TRBJ1-5	CASSPIEMHSNQPQHF	TGTGCCAGCAGTCCCATAGAAATGCATAGCAATCAGCCCCAGCATTTT
TRBV20-1	.	.	TRBJ2-1	CSASPIGGQGLVGGRGNDQFF	TGCAGTGCTAGTCCGATCGGGGGACAGGGACTAGTGGGAGGACGGGGTAATGATCAGTTCTTC
TRBV6-2/TRBV6-3	.	.	TRBJ2-6	CASAAWREAISGANVLTF	TGTGCCAGCGCAGCCTGGAGGGAGGCCATCTCTGGGGCCAACGTCCTGACTTTC
TRBV5-4	.	.	TRBJ2-7	CASSLAGGGDQYF	TGTGCTAGCAGCTTGGCCGGTGGAGGCGATCAGTACTTC